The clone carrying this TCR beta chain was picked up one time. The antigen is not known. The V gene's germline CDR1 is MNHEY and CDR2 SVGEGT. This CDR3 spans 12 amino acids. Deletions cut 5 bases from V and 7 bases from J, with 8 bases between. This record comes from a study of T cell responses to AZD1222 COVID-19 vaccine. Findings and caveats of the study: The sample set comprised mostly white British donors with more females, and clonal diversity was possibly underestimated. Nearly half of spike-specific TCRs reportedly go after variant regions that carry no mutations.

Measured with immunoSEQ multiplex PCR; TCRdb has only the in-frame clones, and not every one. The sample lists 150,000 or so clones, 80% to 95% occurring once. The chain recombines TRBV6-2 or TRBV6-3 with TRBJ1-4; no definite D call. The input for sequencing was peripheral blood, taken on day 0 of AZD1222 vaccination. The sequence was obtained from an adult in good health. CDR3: CASSPLGEKLFF. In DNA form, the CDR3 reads TGTGCCAGCAGTCCCCTTGGTGAAAAACTGTTTTTT.